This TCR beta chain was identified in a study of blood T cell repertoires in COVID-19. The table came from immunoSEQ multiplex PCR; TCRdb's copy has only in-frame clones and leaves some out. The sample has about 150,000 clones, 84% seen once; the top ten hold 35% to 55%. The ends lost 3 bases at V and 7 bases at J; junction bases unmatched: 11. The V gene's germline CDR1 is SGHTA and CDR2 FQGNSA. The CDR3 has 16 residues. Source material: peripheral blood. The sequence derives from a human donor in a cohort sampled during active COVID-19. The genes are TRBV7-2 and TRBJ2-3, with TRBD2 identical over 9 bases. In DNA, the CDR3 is TGTGCCAGCAGCTTCGGTCTTGCGGGAGGGCCGAATACGCAGTATTTT. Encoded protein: CASSFGLAGGPNTQYF. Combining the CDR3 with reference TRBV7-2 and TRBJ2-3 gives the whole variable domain GAGVSQSPSNKVTEKGKDVELRCDPISGHTALYWYRQSLGQGLEFLIYFQGNSAPDKSGLPSDRFSAERTGGSVSTLTIQRTQQEDSAVYLCASSFGLAGGPNTQYFGPGTRLTVL.